The 19 T cell receptor beta chains given below trace back to one sample, sequenced in a study of shared clonotypes between healthy human individuals. TCRdb's copy holds only in-frame clones and misses some; the assay was immunoSEQ multiplex PCR. The sample yields 90,000 to 120,000 clones, 55% to 70% seen once. Sequenced: memory CD8+ T cells sorted from blood. The subset was: CD45RO+ cells pooled with CCR7-negative TemRA cells. The origin of the receptors is a woman aged 30 to 39 in good health.

The rearrangement joins TRBV6-1 to TRBJ1-2, with D possibly TRBD1 on 5 matching bases. Germline CDR1 and CDR2: MNHNS and SASEGT. Trimming shortened V by 4 bases and J by 8 bases, and 17 bases separated the two germline ends. CDR3 length: 14 amino acids. CDR3 in amino acids: CASSVGTEPEGYTF. CDR3 sequence (DNA): TGTGCCAGCAGTGTTGGGACGGAGCCAGAGGGCTACACCTTC.

The chain couples TRBV6-1 to TRBJ2-7, with 9 bases lining up with TRBD2. The J segment lost 5 bases and the V segment lost 7 bases, leaving 9 bases of the junction unmatched. Germline CDR1 reads MNHNS; CDR2 reads SASEGT. The CDR3 totals 14 residues. The CDR3 spells CASIISGSTHEQYF. The CDR3 nucleotides read TGTGCCAGCATTATTAGCGGGAGTACACACGAGCAGTACTTC.

The J gene is TRBJ2-3, the V gene TRBV4-2, with D possibly matching TRBD1 (5 bases). Trimming removed 4 bases at V and 2 bases at J, with 10 bases between. This CDR3 comprises 14 residues. Germline V gene lookup returns CDR1 LGHNA and CDR2 YNFKEQ. The CDR3 DNA is TGTGCCAGCAGCCTCCGACAGATCACAGATACGCAGTATTTT. It yields the protein CASSLRQITDTQYF.

This clone was found once. V and J are TRBV19 and TRBJ1-4; D might be TRBD1 (5 bases). CDR3 size: 13 residues. Per germline, CDR1 LNHDA and CDR2 SQIVND (reference sequence). Deletions cut 9 bases from V and 1 base from J, with 9 bases between. The CDR3 spells CASRDRTNEKLFF. CDR3 in DNA: TGTGCCAGCAGGGACCGAACTAATGAAAAACTGTTTTTT.

This clone was observed a single time. CDR3 in DNA: TGTGCCAGCAGCCTACTAGCGGGAGGGGGCAATGAGCAGTTCTTC. This gives the protein CASSLLAGGGNEQFF. The rearrangement joins TRBV5-5 to TRBJ2-1; 13 bases map to TRBD2. J was trimmed by 6 bases and V by 4 bases; bases with no gene match: 4. This CDR3 is built from 15 residues. The V gene's germline CDR1 is SGHKS and CDR2 YYEKEE (reference sequence).

The chain links TRBV5-1 to TRBJ1-2; D call uncertain. Germline values: CDR1 SGHRS, CDR2 YFSETQ. The CDR3 spans 15 residues. Deletions cut 4 bases from V and 3 bases from J, with 16 bases between. The CDR3: CASSKDPGSHYGYTF. In nucleotides, the CDR3 is TGCGCCAGCAGCAAGGATCCGGGCAGCCACTATGGCTACACCTTC.

The rearrangement joins TRBV5-3 to TRBJ2-1, with TRBD2 identical over 12 bases. TRBV5-3 is annotated as an ORF whose role is uncertain. The CDR3 has 12 residues. V lost 5 bases to trimming and J lost 16 bases; unmatched junction nucleotides: 7. In nucleotides, the CDR3 is TGTGCCAGAAGGACTAGCGGGAGTCTTATATTCTTC. As protein: CARRTSGSLIFF.

The CDR3 spells CASISGTVNTGELFF. CDR3 bases: TGTGCCAGCATCAGCGGGACAGTAAACACCGGGGAGCTGTTTTTT. This chain uses TRBV2 with TRBJ2-2; D possibly uses TRBD1 or TRBD2 (7 bases each). CDR3 length: 15 amino acids. Between the trimmed V and J ends, which lost 7 bases and 2 bases, there was a span of 14 bases. Germline CDR1 and CDR2: SNHLY and FYNNEI.

The chain employs TRBV27 and TRBJ1-2, with 8 bases identical to TRBD1. The CDR3 loop spans 14 amino acids. Germline V gene sequence: CDR1 MNHEY, CDR2 SMNVEV (reference sequence). V was pared by 0 bases and J by 6 bases, with 3 bases of the junction left unmatched. CDR3 sequence: CASSLSPGGHGYTF. CDR3 bases: TGTGCCAGCAGTTTATCGCCAGGGGGCCATGGCTACACCTTC.

The J gene is TRBJ2-5, the V gene TRBV11-2; 11 bases are shared with TRBD2. The tail of the sequence fits TRBJ2-7 better, so the J call may be wrong. CDR3 length: 16 residues. Germline CDR1 and CDR2: SGHAT and FQNNGV. This CDR3 reads CASSQDGTSGSYEQYF. DNA for the CDR3: TGTGCCAGCAGCCAAGATGGGACTAGCGGCTCCTACGAGCAGTACTTC.

This rearrangement joins TRBV4-1 to TRBJ2-7; D call uncertain. V was clipped by 1 base and J by 3 bases, with 10 bases between them. Germline CDR1 reads MGHRA; CDR2 reads YSYEKL. The CDR3 contains 14 residues. The CDR3 coding sequence is TGCGCCAGCAGCCAAGGCCGACATGGCTACGAGCAGTACTTC. Translated: CASSQGRHGYEQYF.

CDR3 coding DNA: TGTGCCAGCAGTTACGGTCATGAGCAGTTCTTC. Its translation: CASSYGHEQFF. The chain recombines TRBV6-1 with TRBJ2-1; D gene ambiguous. CDR3 size: 11 residues. With 5 bases removed from V and 8 bases from J, the gap between germline ends came to 7 bases. The germline CDR1 and CDR2 sequences are MNHNS and SASEGT.

A word on this clone: The germline gene is not matched at one end of the junction; a read error may be the cause. The rearrangement links TRBV11-2 to TRBJ2-7; possibly TRBD1 or TRBD2 for D (6 bases each). Looked up from germline, CDR1 is SGHAT and CDR2 is FQNNGV. The CDR3 covers 13 residues. The DNA for the CDR3 is TGTGCCAGCAGCTTAGTTCCTCTGGGGGGCGAACACTTC. Its protein is CASSLVPLGGEHF.

This chain joins TRBV19 and TRBJ2-1, with 12 bases matching TRBD2. J was trimmed by 4 bases and V by 6 bases; bases with no gene match: 13. Germline V gene sequence: CDR1 LNHDA, CDR2 SQIVND (reference sequence). The CDR3 has 18 amino acids. CDR3 loop: CASSQGLAGLTPYNEQFF. CDR3 DNA: TGTGCCAGTAGCCAAGGACTAGCGGGACTTACACCTTACAATGAGCAGTTCTTC.

The V call is TRBV11-2, the J call TRBJ2-7; 7 positions match TRBD1. Per germline, CDR1 SGHAT and CDR2 FQNNGV. J was trimmed by 0 bases and V by 4 bases; bases with no gene match: 3. This CDR3 has 14 amino acids. The DNA for the CDR3 is TGTGCCAGCAGCTCATGGGACAGCTCCTACGAGCAGTACTTC. Its translation is CASSSWDSSYEQYF. The entire variable domain, with the rest obtained from reference TRBV11-2 and TRBJ2-7, is as follows: EAGVAQSPRYKIIEKRQSVAFWCNPISGHATLYWYQQILGQGPKLLIQFQNNGVVDDSQLPKDRFSAERLKGVDSTLKIQPAKLEDSAVYLCASSSWDSSYEQYFGPGTRLTVT.

The chain links TRBV18 to TRBJ1-1; 7 bases fit TRBD1. V dropped 4 bases and J dropped 1; count of bases not matched to a gene: 3. This CDR3 comprises 14 residues. Per germline, CDR1 KGHSH and CDR2 LQKENI. The CDR3 DNA reads as TGTGCCAGCTCACGACAGGGAGCGAACACTGAAGCTTTCTTT. Amino acid sequence: CASSRQGANTEAFF.

V is TRBV5-4 and J is TRBJ1-5; unclear D gene. CDR1 and CDR2 (germline): SGHNT, YYREEE (reference sequence). V gave up 4 bases and J gave up 6 bases, with 11 bases separating them. The length of the CDR3 is 13 residues. This CDR3 reads CASSPQWSQPQHF. Written as DNA, the CDR3 is TGTGCCAGCAGCCCCCAGTGGAGTCAGCCCCAGCATTTT.

The chain uses TRBV19 and TRBJ2-5, with 13 nucleotides matching TRBD2. V shed 7 bases and J 9 bases; nucleotides not matched to a gene: 8. Germline CDR1 and CDR2: LNHDA and SQIVND (reference sequence). The CDR3 runs to 14 residues. The CDR3 spells CASTGLAGVEAQYF. In DNA form, the CDR3 reads TGTGCCAGTACTGGACTAGCGGGAGTTGAGGCCCAGTACTTC.

The chain recombines TRBV5-1 with TRBJ2-7; TRBD2 is a possible D gene (6 bases). Per the germline V gene, CDR1 is SGHRS and CDR2 is YFSETQ. The CDR3 has 16 amino acids. Trimming cost V 2 bases and J 3 bases, with 18 bases left between them. CDR3 in DNA: TGCGCCAGCAGCTTAATTAACCAGCGGGCAGTCTACGAGCAGTACTTC. Residues: CASSLINQRAVYEQYF.